The 17 T cell receptor beta chains below were found in one sample sequenced in a study of blood T cell repertoires in COVID-19. TCRdb's table, derived via immunoSEQ multiplex PCR, lists solely in-frame clones and lacks some. The data show approximately 70,000 clones, approximately 91% seen once. Sequencing was performed on peripheral blood. These receptors were obtained from a man aged 50 to 59 with COVID-19, enrolled during active disease.

V usage is TRBV5-1 and J usage is TRBJ2-2; 7 bases line up with TRBD1. With 0 bases clipped from V and 4 bases from J, the junction kept 3 bases outside the gene matches. The V gene's germline CDR1 is SGHRS and CDR2 YFSETQ. CDR3 length: 15 residues. This CDR3 is CASSLDGQVTGELFF. CDR3 bases: TGCGCCAGCAGCTTGGATGGACAGGTCACCGGGGAGCTGTTTTTT. Full variable domain (outside the CDR3, taken from reference TRBV5-1 and TRBJ2-2): KAGVTQTPRYLIKTRGQQVTLSCSPISGHRSVSWYQQTPGQGLQFLFEYFSETQRNKGNFPGRFSGRQFSNSRSEMNVSTLELGDSALYLCASSLDGQVTGELFFGEGSRLTVL.

The chain joins TRBV27 to TRBJ2-1; a weak D match, TRBD1 (6 bases). This CDR3 has 16 amino acids. Per germline, CDR1 MNHEY and CDR2 SMNVEV (reference sequence). Deletions cut 8 bases from V and 4 bases from J, with 21 bases between. CDR3 nucleotides: TGTGCCAGCTCACTGATCACCGGGACAAAATACAATGAGCAGTTCTTC. Translation: CASSLITGTKYNEQFF.

The chain combines TRBV7-9 with TRBJ2-5, with D tentatively TRBD1 (5 bases). V was cut by 2 bases and J by 3 bases, with 10 bases left in between. Looked up from germline, CDR1 is SEHNR and CDR2 is FQNEAQ (reference sequence). This CDR3 spans 14 amino acids. For the CDR3, the DNA is TGTGCCAGCAGCTTATCAGGGTCGGAAGAGACCCAGTACTTC. This encodes CASSLSGSEETQYF.

This clone is a singleton in its sample. The CDR3 nucleotides read TGTGCCAGCAGCGCCGATAGTGGGACCGAACTAGCGGGTTACGAGCAGTACTTC. Translation gives CASSADSGTELAGYEQYF. V gene TRBV9 combines with J gene TRBJ2-7; 9 bases match TRBD2. This CDR3 has 18 amino acids. Germline V CDR1 and CDR2: SGDLS, YYNGEE. After removal of 3 bases from V and 4 bases from J, the junction contained 17 bases not matched to a gene.

The chain carries TRBV5-1 and TRBJ1-1, with 8 bases aligning to TRBD1. Per the germline V gene, CDR1 is SGHRS and CDR2 is YFSETQ. This CDR3 region has 16 residues. Trimming at V came to 1 base and at J to 2 bases, leaving 7 bases not matched to a gene. CDR3 sequence: CASSLQQGDYNTEAFF. CDR3 in DNA: TGCGCCAGCAGCTTGCAACAGGGGGACTACAACACTGAAGCTTTCTTT.

This clone appeared once. The chain recombines TRBV2 with TRBJ2-1; no clear D gene. This CDR3 spans 11 amino acids. Germline V CDR1 and CDR2: SNHLY, FYNNEI. Trimming removed 7 bases from V and 8 bases from J, with 9 bases in between. The CDR3 nucleotides are TGTGCCAGCAAGAAACGCGATGAGCAGTTCTTC. Residues: CASKKRDEQFF.

This clone appeared a single time. This chain uses TRBV4-2 with TRBJ1-3, with D uncertain. CDR1 is LGHNA and CDR2 is YNFKEQ in the germline V gene. The CDR3 is 18 amino acids. V dropped 4 bases and J dropped 0 bases, with 19 bases sitting between them. CDR3 in amino acids: CASSLTPLTGFSGNTIYF. DNA for the CDR3: TGTGCCAGCAGCCTTACCCCGCTTACGGGGTTCTCTGGAAACACCATATATTTT.

The chain has TRBV30 and TRBJ2-2; possibly TRBD2 for D (5 bases). This CDR3 is built from 12 residues. Per germline, CDR1 GTSNPN and CDR2 SVGIG (reference sequence). Trimming stripped 0 bases from V and 13 bases from J, with 12 bases between. The CDR3 sequence is CAWSVLAARLFF. For the CDR3, the DNA is TGTGCCTGGAGTGTTCTAGCCGCTCGGCTGTTTTTT.

The chain carries TRBV3-1 (or the pseudogene TRBV3-2) and TRBJ2-1; TRBD1 matches at 11 bases. V lost 5 bases to trimming and J lost 4 bases; unmatched junction nucleotides: 16. The CDR3 has 19 amino acids. The germline gives CDR1 LGHDT, CDR2 YNNKEL (reference sequence). The CDR3 loop is CASSVRTGGLLAAYNEQFF. As DNA, the CDR3 is TGTGCCAGCAGCGTTCGGACAGGGGGCTTACTAGCGGCTTACAATGAGCAGTTCTTC.

The chain links TRBV6-5 to TRBJ1-1; no reliable D call. The CDR3 spans 11 residues. The germline CDR1 and CDR2 sequences are MNHEY and SVGAGI. V dropped 6 bases and J dropped 3 bases, with 5 bases sitting between them. CDR3 loop: CASSLYTEAFF. Here the CDR3 DNA reads TGTGCCAGCAGCCTTTACACTGAAGCTTTCTTT.

The V and J genes are TRBV5-1 and TRBJ2-1, with 10 bases matching TRBD1. The V gene's germline CDR1 is SGHRS and CDR2 YFSETQ. The CDR3 runs to 16 residues. With V trimmed by 4 bases and J by 6 bases, 10 bases remained unmatched. The CDR3 sequence: CASSLLRQGARNEQFF. The CDR3 nucleotides read TGCGCCAGCAGCCTGCTCCGACAGGGGGCGCGCAATGAGCAGTTCTTC.

The rearrangement uses TRBV18 and TRBJ1-6; tentatively, D is TRBD1 (5 bases). The germline CDR1 and CDR2 sequences are KGHSH and LQKENI. V was shortened by 4 bases and J by 9 bases, with 22 bases between the two germline ends. The CDR3 runs 17 residues. Here the CDR3 DNA reads TGTGCCAGCTCACGAACAGGCTCTCTCGGTCCAACTTCACCCCTCCACTTT. It specifies CASSRTGSLGPTSPLHF.

The rearrangement uses TRBV4-1 and TRBJ1-5, with unresolved D. The germline V gene encodes CDR1 MGHRA and CDR2 YSYEKL. The CDR3 covers 14 residues. The germline V and J ends were trimmed by 3 bases and 3 bases, with 9 bases remaining between them. This CDR3 reads CASSHPGFNQPQHF. Here the CDR3 DNA reads TGCGCCAGCAGCCACCCGGGGTTCAATCAGCCCCAGCATTTT.

The chain uses TRBV2 and TRBJ2-3; D not resolved. CDR1 and CDR2 (germline): SNHLY, FYNNEI. The ends were cut back, 8 bases at V and 4 bases at J, with 13 bases in the middle. The CDR3 covers 13 residues. Here the CDR3 reads CASCYSVADTQYF. In DNA, the CDR3 is TGTGCCAGCTGCTACTCGGTCGCAGATACGCAGTATTTT.

The V gene is TRBV9, the J gene TRBJ1-2; D not certain. The length of the CDR3 is 13 residues. Germline V gene lookup returns CDR1 SGDLS and CDR2 YYNGEE. V was shortened by 3 bases and J by 1 base, with 7 bases between the two germline ends. The CDR3 region has the DNA TGTGCCAGCAGCGACCGGGATAACTATGGCTACACCTTC. Amino acid sequence: CASSDRDNYGYTF. The whole variable domain, filled in from reference TRBV9 and TRBJ1-2, reads DSGVTQTPKHLITATGQRVTLRCSPRSGDLSVYWYQQSLDQGLQFLIQYYNGEERAKGNILERFSAQQFPDLHSELNLSSLELGDSALYFCASSDRDNYGYTFGSGTRLTVV.

The rearrangement links TRBV6-5 to TRBJ1-1; TRBD1 might be the D (6 bases). Germline loops: CDR1 MNHEY, CDR2 SVGAGI. The CDR3 runs 14 residues. The germline V and J ends were trimmed by 7 bases and 0 bases, with 12 bases remaining between them. CDR3 nucleotides: TGTGCCAGCACGAGGACAGTTATGAACACTGAAGCTTTCTTT. As protein: CASTRTVMNTEAFF.

The genes are TRBV5-1 and TRBJ1-4, with D possibly TRBD1 on 6 matching bases. The CDR3 length is 13 residues. Germline-derived CDR1 and CDR2 are SGHRS and YFSETQ. V was pared by 3 bases and J by 5 bases, with 8 bases between. DNA of the CDR3: TGCGCCAGCAGCTCCGGACAGAATGAAAAACTGTTTTTT. Protein product: CASSSGQNEKLFF. Based on the CDR3 plus reference TRBV5-1 and TRBJ1-4, the full variable domain is KAGVTQTPRYLIKTRGQQVTLSCSPISGHRSVSWYQQTPGQGLQFLFEYFSETQRNKGNFPGRFSGRQFSNSRSEMNVSTLELGDSALYLCASSSGQNEKLFFGSGTQLSVL.